This T cell receptor beta chain was captured in a study of regulatory T cells in long-lasting Graves disease. Study-level results: The analysis examined peripheral blood only and excluded thyroid tissue. In persistent patients, shared public clonotypes (roughly 2,800) outnumbered those in new patients (almost 1,000).

On this clonotype: The target antigen is unknown.

Germline CDR1 MNHNS, CDR2 SASEGT. CDR3 length: 15 amino acids. The V and J ends lost 6 bases and 1 base respectively, with 10 bases between them. Investigators prepared the TCR beta libraries by applying iRepertoire HTBI primers and Arm-PCR of CDR3 regions. Using its own MiXCR run on the multiplex PCR reads, TCRdb lists one record per CDR3 protein. The sample lists around 450,000 distinct CDR3 sequences, 20% to 25% occurring once. Time point: persistent/refractory GD, antithyroid drugs over 5 years with positive TRAb. The TCR library used RNA extracted from PBMCs. The chain carries TRBV6-1 and TRBJ2-6; maybe TRBD1 (6 bases). The source material was peripheral blood mononuclear cells (PBMCs), sampled when the disease was refractory, from a patient treated with antithyroid drugs. This TCR was sampled from a female donor with Graves disease. The CDR3 coding sequence is TGTGCCAGCAGACGCAGGGGATCTGGGGCCAACGTCCTGACTTTC. It is translated as CASRRRGSGANVLTF.